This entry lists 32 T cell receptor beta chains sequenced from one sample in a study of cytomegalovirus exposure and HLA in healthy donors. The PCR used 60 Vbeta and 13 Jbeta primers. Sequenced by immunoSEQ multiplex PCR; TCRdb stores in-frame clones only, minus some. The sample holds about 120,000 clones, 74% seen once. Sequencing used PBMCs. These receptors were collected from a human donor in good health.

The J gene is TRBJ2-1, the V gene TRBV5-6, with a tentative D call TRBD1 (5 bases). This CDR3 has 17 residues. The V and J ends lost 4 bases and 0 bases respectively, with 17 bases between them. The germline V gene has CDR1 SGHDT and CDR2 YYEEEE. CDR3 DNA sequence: TGTGCCAGCAGCGTCTACAGGACCCGGAGCTCCTACAATGAGCAGTTCTTC. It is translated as CASSVYRTRSSYNEQFF.

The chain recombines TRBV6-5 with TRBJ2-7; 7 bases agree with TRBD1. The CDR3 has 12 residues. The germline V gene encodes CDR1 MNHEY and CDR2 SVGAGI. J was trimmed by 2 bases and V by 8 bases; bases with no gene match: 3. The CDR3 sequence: CASRQGPYEQYF. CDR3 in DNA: TGTGCCAGCCGACAGGGCCCCTACGAGCAGTACTTC.

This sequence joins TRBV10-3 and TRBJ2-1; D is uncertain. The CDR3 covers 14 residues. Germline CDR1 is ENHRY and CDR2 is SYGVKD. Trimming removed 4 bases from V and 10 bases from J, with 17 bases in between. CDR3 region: CAISALDQHSEQFF. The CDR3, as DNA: TGTGCCATCAGTGCCCTCGACCAGCACAGCGAGCAGTTCTTC.

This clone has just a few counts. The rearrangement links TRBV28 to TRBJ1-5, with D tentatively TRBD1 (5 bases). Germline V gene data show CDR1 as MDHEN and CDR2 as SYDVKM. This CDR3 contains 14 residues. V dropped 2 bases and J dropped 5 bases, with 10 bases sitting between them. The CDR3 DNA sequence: TGTGCCAGCAGTTTAGCCGCAGGGCATCAGCCCCAGCATTTT. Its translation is CASSLAAGHQPQHF.

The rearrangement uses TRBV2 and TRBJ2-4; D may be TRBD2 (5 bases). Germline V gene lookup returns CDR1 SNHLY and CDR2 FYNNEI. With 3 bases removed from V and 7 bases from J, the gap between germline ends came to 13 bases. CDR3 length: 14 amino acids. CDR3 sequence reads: CASSETSSGNIQYF. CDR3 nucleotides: TGTGCCAGCAGTGAGACCAGCTCGGGGAACATTCAGTACTTC.

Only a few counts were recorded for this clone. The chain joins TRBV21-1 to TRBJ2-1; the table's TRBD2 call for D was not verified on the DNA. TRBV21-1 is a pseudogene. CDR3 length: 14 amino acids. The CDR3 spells CASSKAIAANEQFF. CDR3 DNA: TGTGCCAGCAGCAAAGCGATAGCAGCAAATGAGCAGTTCTTC.

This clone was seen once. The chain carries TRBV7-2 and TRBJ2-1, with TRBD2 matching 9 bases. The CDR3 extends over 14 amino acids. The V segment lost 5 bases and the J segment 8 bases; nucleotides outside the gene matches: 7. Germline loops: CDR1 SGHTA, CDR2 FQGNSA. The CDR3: CASSPGLAIDEQFF. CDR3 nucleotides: TGTGCCAGCAGCCCGGGACTAGCTATCGATGAGCAGTTCTTC.

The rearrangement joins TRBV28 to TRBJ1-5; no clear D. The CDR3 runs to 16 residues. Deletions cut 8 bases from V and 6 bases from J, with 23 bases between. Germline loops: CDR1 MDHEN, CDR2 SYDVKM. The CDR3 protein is CASESPERALSQPQHF. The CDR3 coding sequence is TGTGCCAGCGAAAGCCCCGAGCGAGCGCTCAGTCAGCCCCAGCATTTT.

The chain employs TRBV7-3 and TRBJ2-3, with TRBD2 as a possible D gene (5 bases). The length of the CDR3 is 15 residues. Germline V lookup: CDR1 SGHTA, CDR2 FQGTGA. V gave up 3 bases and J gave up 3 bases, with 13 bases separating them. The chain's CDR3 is CASSFSGIGTDTQYF. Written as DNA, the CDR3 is TGTGCCAGCAGCTTCTCGGGGATTGGAACAGATACGCAGTATTTT.

As DNA, the CDR3 is TGTGCCAGCAGCCAAGGACCTTTAAGGGGCGCTCAGAGTGAGCAGTACTTC. It codes for CASSQGPLRGAQSEQYF. The gene calls are TRBV4-2 and TRBJ2-7, with D possibly matching TRBD1 (5 bases). The CDR3 has 17 amino acids. Germline V gene sequence: CDR1 LGHNA, CDR2 YNFKEQ. The V and J ends lost 1 base and 7 bases respectively, with 23 bases between them.

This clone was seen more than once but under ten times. The CDR3 DNA is TGCGCCAGCAGCCTGCAGGACAGGGCACCTGAAGCTTTCTTT. Translating it yields CASSLQDRAPEAFF. V and J are TRBV4-1 and TRBJ1-1, with 8 bases aligning to TRBD1. The CDR3 loop spans 14 amino acids. J gave up 6 bases and V 4 bases, and 7 bases lay outside the gene matches. The germline CDR1 and CDR2 sequences are MGHRA and YSYEKL.

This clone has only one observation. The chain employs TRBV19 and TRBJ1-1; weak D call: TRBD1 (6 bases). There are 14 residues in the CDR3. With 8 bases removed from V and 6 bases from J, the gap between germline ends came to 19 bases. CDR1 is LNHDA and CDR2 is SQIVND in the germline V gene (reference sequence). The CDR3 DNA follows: TGTGCCAGTTGGACAGCTTCCCTTCCCCCTGAAGCTTTCTTT. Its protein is CASWTASLPPEAFF.

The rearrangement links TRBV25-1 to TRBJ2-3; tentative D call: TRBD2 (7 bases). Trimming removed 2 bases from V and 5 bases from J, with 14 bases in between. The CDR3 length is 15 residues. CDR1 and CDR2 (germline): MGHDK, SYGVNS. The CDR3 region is CASSEVRGPGDTQYF. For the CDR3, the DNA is TGTGCCAGCAGTGAAGTGCGGGGGCCGGGAGATACGCAGTATTTT.

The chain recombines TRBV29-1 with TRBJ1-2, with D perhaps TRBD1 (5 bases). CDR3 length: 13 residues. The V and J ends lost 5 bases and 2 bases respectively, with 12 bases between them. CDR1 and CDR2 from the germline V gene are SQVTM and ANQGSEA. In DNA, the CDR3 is TGCAGCGTTACTATGGGGCAGAACTATGGCTACACCTTC. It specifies CSVTMGQNYGYTF.

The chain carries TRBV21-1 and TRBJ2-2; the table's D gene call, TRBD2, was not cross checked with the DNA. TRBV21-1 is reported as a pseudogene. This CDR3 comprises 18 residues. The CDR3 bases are TGTGCCAGCAGCAAAAGTAAAAAAACCGGGGGAGACATCGGGGAGCTGTTTTTT. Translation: CASSKSKKTGGDIGELFF.

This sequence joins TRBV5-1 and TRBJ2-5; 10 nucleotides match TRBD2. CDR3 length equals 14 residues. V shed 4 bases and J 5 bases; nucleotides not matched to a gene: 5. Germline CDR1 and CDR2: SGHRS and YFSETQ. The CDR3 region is CASSKAGGGETQYF. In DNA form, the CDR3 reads TGCGCCAGCAGCAAAGCGGGAGGGGGGGAGACCCAGTACTTC. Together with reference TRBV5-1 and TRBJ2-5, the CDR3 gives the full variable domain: KAGVTQTPRYLIKTRGQQVTLSCSPISGHRSVSWYQQTPGQGLQFLFEYFSETQRNKGNFPGRFSGRQFSNSRSEMNVSTLELGDSALYLCASSKAGGGETQYFGPGTRLLVL.

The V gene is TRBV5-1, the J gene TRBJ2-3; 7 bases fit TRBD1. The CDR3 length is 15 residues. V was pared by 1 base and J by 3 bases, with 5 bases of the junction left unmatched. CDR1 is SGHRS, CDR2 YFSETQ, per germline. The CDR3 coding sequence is TGCGCCAGCAGCTTGAAGGGGGCCGCTACAGATACGCAGTATTTT. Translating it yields CASSLKGAATDTQYF. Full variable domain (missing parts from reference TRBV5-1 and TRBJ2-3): KAGVTQTPRYLIKTRGQQVTLSCSPISGHRSVSWYQQTPGQGLQFLFEYFSETQRNKGNFPGRFSGRQFSNSRSEMNVSTLELGDSALYLCASSLKGAATDTQYFGPGTRLTVL.

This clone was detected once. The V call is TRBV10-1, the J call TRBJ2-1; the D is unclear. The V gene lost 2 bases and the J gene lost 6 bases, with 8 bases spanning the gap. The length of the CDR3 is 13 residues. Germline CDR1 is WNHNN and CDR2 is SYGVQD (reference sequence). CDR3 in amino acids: CASSENGVNEQFF. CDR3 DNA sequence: TGCGCCAGCAGTGAGAATGGAGTCAATGAGCAGTTCTTC.

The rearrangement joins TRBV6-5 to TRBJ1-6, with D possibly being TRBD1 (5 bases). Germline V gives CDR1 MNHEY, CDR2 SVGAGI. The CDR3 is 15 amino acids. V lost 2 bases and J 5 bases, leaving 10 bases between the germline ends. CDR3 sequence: CASSYETGNNSPLHF. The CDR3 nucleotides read TGTGCCAGCAGTTACGAAACAGGCAATAATTCACCCCTCCACTTT.

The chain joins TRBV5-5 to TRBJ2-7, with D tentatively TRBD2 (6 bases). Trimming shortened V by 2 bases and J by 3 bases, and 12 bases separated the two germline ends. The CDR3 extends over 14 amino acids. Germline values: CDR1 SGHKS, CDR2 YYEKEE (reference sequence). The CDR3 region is CASSLERALYEQYF. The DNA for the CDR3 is TGTGCCAGCAGCTTAGAGCGGGCGCTCTACGAGCAGTACTTC. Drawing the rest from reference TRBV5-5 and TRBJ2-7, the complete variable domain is DAGVTQSPTHLIKTRGQQVTLRCSPISGHKSVSWYQQVLGQGPQFIFQYYEKEERGRGNFPDRFSARQFPNYSSELNVNALLLGDSALYLCASSLERALYEQYFGPGTRLTVT.

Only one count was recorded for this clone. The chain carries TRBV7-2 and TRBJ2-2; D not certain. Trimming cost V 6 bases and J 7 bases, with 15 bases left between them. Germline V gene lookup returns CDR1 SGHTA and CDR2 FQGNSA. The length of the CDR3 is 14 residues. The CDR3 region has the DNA TGTGCCAGCAGTTCGACTTGGGTCCTCGGGGAGCTGTTTTTT. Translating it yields CASSSTWVLGELFF.

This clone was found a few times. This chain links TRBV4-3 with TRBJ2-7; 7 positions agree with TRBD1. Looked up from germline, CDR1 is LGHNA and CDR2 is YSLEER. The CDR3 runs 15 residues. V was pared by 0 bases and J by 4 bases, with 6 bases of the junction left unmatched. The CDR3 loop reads CASSQEQGWEYEQYF. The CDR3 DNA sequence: TGCGCCAGCAGCCAAGAACAGGGGTGGGAATACGAGCAGTACTTC.

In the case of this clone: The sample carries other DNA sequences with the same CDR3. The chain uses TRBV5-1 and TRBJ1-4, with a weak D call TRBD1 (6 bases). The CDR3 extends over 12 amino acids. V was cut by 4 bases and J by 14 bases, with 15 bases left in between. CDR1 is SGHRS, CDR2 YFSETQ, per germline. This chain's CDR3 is CASSAQGLGLFF. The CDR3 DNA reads TGCGCCAGCAGCGCACAGGGATTGGGGCTGTTTTTT.

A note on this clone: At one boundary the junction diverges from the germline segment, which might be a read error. The CDR3 loop is CASTPPSALNEQFF. For the CDR3, the DNA is TGTGCCAGCACACCCCCTAGCGCGTTAAATGAGCAGTTCTTC. The V call is TRBV18, the J call TRBJ2-1; D might be TRBD2 (6 bases). This CDR3 has 14 residues. Germline-derived CDR1 and CDR2 are KGHSH and LQKENI.

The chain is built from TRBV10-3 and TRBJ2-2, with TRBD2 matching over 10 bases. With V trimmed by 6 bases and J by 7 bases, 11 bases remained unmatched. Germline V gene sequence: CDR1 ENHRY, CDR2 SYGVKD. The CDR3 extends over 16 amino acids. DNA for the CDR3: TGTGCCATCAGCGGGACAGCGGGAGGGCCGGTCGGGGAGCTGTTTTTT. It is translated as CAISGTAGGPVGELFF.

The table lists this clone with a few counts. CDR3 DNA sequence: TGTGCCAGCAGTTCCCCCCCGGAGACCCAGTACTTC. This codes for CASSSPPETQYF. V usage is TRBV6-5 and J usage is TRBJ2-5, with D uncertain. The CDR3 loop spans 12 amino acids. Germline CDR1 reads MNHEY; CDR2 reads SVGAGI. V dropped 4 bases and J dropped 5 bases, with 8 bases sitting between them.

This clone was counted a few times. The CDR3 DNA is TGTGCCAGCAGCTCACTAGGAGCAGATACGCAGTATTTT. This translates into CASSSLGADTQYF. The gene calls are TRBV7-9 and TRBJ2-3, with TRBD2 as a possible D gene (5 bases). Germline assignment: CDR1 SEHNR and CDR2 FQNEAQ (reference sequence). The CDR3 has 13 amino acids. V lost 4 bases to trimming and J lost 4 bases, with 9 bases between them.

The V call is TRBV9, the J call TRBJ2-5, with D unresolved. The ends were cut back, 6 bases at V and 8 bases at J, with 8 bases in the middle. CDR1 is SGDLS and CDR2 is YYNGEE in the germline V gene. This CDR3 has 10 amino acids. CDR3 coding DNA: TGTGCCAGCACCCTCCCCACCCAGTACTTC. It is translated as CASTLPTQYF.

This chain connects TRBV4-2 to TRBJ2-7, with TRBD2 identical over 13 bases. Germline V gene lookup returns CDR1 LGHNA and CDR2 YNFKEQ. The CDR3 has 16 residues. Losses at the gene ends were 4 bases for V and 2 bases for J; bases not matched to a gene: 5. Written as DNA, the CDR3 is TGTGCCAGCAGCCCGACTAGCGGGGGGACTACCTACGAGCAGTACTTC. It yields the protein CASSPTSGGTTYEQYF.

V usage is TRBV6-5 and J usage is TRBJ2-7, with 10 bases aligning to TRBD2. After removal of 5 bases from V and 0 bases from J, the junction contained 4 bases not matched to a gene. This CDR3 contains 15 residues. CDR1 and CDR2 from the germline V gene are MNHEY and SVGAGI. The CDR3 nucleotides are TGTGCCAGCAGTGGACTAGCGGCGGGCTCCTACGAGCAGTACTTC. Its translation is CASSGLAAGSYEQYF.

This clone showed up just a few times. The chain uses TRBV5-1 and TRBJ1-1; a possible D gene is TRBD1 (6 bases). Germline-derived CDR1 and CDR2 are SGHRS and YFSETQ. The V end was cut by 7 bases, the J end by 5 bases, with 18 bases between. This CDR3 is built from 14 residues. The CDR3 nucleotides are TGCGCCAGCGCGAGAGATATGAGGGGGACTGAAGCTTTCTTT. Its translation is CASARDMRGTEAFF.

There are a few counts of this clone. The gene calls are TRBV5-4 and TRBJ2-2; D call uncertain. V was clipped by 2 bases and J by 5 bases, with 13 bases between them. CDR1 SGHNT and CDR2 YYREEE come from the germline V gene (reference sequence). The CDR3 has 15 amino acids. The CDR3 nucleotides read TGTGCCAGCAGCTTCGGCGGAACACCTACCGGGGAGCTGTTTTTT. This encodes CASSFGGTPTGELFF.